The 9 T cell receptor beta chains below all came from one sample that was sequenced in a study of blood T cell repertoires in COVID-19 (dated by TCRdb to the early 2020s). Receptor amplification or capture employed the immunoSEQ multiplex PCR assay. TCRdb stores this immuneACCESS table with in-frame sequences only. Part of the clones is absent; in the studies checked, under half of the shortfall reflects unresolved V genes, and no reason is known for the rest. In this sample the table shows over 200,000 clones, about 89% of which occur a single time. The ten largest clones capture 8.5% to 10% of the sample. Sequencing was performed on peripheral blood. These receptors originate from a man aged 35 to 55 who had recovered from COVID-19.

V usage is TRBV13 and J usage is TRBJ1-1, with D perhaps TRBD1 (5 bases). Trimming pared 0 bases from V and 1 base from J, leaving 9 bases between. The CDR3 is 15 residues long. Germline CDR1 is PRHDT and CDR2 is FYEKMQ (reference sequence). The CDR3 spells CASSLGLRGNTEAFF. For the CDR3, the DNA is TGTGCCAGCAGCTTAGGGCTAAGGGGGAACACTGAAGCTTTCTTT.

The V gene is TRBV5-1, the J gene TRBJ2-2; no clear D. CDR1 and CDR2 from the germline V gene are SGHRS and YFSETQ. The germline V and J ends were trimmed by 2 bases and 0 bases, with 8 bases remaining between them. This CDR3 is built from 15 residues. CDR3 coding DNA: TGCGCCAGCAGCTTTAGGCGGTCGAACACCGGGGAGCTGTTTTTT. Its translation is CASSFRRSNTGELFF.

Concerning this clone itself: Additional DNA sequences in this sample encode the identical CDR3. This sequence joins TRBV18 and TRBJ2-7; 12 bases fit TRBD2. CDR3 length equals 15 residues. Germline CDR1 is KGHSH and CDR2 is LQKENI. The V gene end was trimmed by 3 bases and the J gene end by 2 bases; junction bases not matched to a gene: 2. The CDR3 region is CASSPLAGGPYEQYF. The CDR3 DNA follows: TGTGCCAGCTCACCTCTAGCGGGAGGGCCCTACGAGCAGTACTTC.

The chain uses TRBV4-3 and TRBJ2-3, with D perhaps matching TRBD2 (6 bases). V gave up 0 bases and J gave up 0 bases, with 13 bases separating them. The CDR3 runs 17 residues. The germline V gene encodes CDR1 LGHNA and CDR2 YSLEER. In DNA, the CDR3 is TGCGCCAGCAGCCAAGATCCCGCGGGGTCTAGCACAGATACGCAGTATTTT. As protein: CASSQDPAGSSTDTQYF.

The chain joins TRBV7-5 to TRBJ1-4; TRBD1 reflects the table's D call only, with no check against the DNA. TRBV7-5 constitutes a pseudogene. This CDR3 comprises 14 residues. The CDR3 sequence: CARSLTASNEKLFF. DNA of the CDR3: TGTGCCAGAAGCCTTACAGCTTCTAATGAAAAACTGTTTTTT.

CDR3: CAWSQGFGTEAFF. The DNA for the CDR3 is TGTGCCTGGAGCCAGGGGTTTGGCACTGAAGCTTTCTTT. This chain uses TRBV30 with TRBJ1-1; D might be TRBD1 (6 bases). In germline, CDR1 is GTSNPN, CDR2 SVGIG (reference sequence). This CDR3 is 13 amino acids long. Between the trimmed V and J ends, which lost 3 bases and 4 bases, there was a span of 12 bases.

This clone was counted a single time. The chain couples TRBV5-1 to TRBJ1-1; no reliable D call. Trimming cost V 8 bases and J 1 base, with 15 bases left between them. CDR1 is SGHRS, CDR2 YFSETQ, per germline. The CDR3 spans 14 residues. In DNA, the CDR3 is TGCGCCAGTAGGTGGGCCGGTACGAACACTGAAGCTTTCTTT. This translates into CASRWAGTNTEAFF. Using reference TRBV5-1 and TRBJ1-1 for the parts outside the CDR3, the full variable domain is KAGVTQTPRYLIKTRGQQVTLSCSPISGHRSVSWYQQTPGQGLQFLFEYFSETQRNKGNFPGRFSGRQFSNSRSEMNVSTLELGDSALYLCASRWAGTNTEAFFGQGTRLTVV.

This clone has more than one count but fewer than ten. V and J are TRBV5-4 and TRBJ2-7; D might be TRBD2 (7 bases). The CDR3 totals 15 residues. Germline CDR1 SGHNT, CDR2 YYREEE (reference sequence). V was trimmed by 4 bases and J by 3 bases, leaving 17 bases between them. This chain's CDR3 is CASSRQSGTYYEQYF. CDR3 nucleotides: TGTGCCAGCAGCCGGCAGAGCGGGACATACTACGAGCAGTACTTC.

The chain couples TRBV5-4 to TRBJ2-7, with no clear D. CDR1 is SGHNT, CDR2 YYREEE, per germline (reference sequence). Trimming cost V 0 bases and J 6 bases, with 13 bases left between them. CDR3 size: 14 residues. The CDR3 is CASSLGQARFEQYF. CDR3 coding DNA: TGTGCCAGCAGCTTGGGGCAGGCCAGGTTCGAGCAGTACTTC.